This T cell receptor (beta chain) was sequenced for a study of metastatic and nonmetastatic thyroid tumors (dated by TCRdb to the early 2020s). Concerning the study at large: For patients with malignant and with benign thyroid disease, the researchers compared repertoires between peripheral blood samples and tumor or nodule tissue samples.

The library came from PCR. Instrument on record: Illumina HiSeq 4000. The TCR beta-chain CDR3 region of each patient was profiled by high-throughput sequencing. The authors processed their data as follows. Drawing on CDR3 differences between clinicopathological groups, the researchers built a classifier meant to tell apart patients with distant-metastatic papillary thyroid cancer. The Shannon index was used to measure repertoire diversity, and the Morisita-Horn index was used to measure how similar tumor and blood repertoires were. TCRdb passed the public sequencing reads through fastp at Q25 and MiXCR, retaining productive beta sequences. For this entry, the V and J calls and clone size follow TCRdb and not the study's own pipeline. Present in this sample are about 16,000 clones, about 26% of which were seen just once. The biggest ten clones account for approximately 15% of the sample. There are 16 amino acids in the CDR3, from cysteine to phenylalanine inclusive. CDR3 DNA is the only sequence kept; it has 48 bases, read in frame from the first base. V has 2 bases trimmed and J has 6 bases trimmed; junction bases matching no gene number 4. Per the germline V gene, MRHNA is the CDR1 and SNTAGT is the CDR2.

Overall study outcomes, separate from this receptor: In both blood and tumor samples, malignant tumors were reported to have significantly higher TCR beta diversity than benign nodules.

None of the patients had been given any treatment before thyroid surgery. Using T-cell receptor beta sequencing, the researchers looked back retrospectively at clinical samples from patients, gathered between the early 2010s and the late 2010s. Remarks on this clone: This clone's antigen is unknown. The sample holds no much larger clone one base away, and base qualities are not on file.

The sample comprised adjacent normal tissue. The chain is assembled from TRBV6-4 and TRBJ2-1; 13 junctional bases match TRBD2. This receptor was identified in a female donor with papillary thyroid cancer or a benign thyroid nodule (not recorded which). Some clones in this sample may be carry-over from other donors' samples. The sequence in DNA is TGTGCCAGCAGTGACACCGGGACTAGCGGGATCAATGAGCAGTTCTTC. Translated, it gives CASSDTGTSGINEQFF.